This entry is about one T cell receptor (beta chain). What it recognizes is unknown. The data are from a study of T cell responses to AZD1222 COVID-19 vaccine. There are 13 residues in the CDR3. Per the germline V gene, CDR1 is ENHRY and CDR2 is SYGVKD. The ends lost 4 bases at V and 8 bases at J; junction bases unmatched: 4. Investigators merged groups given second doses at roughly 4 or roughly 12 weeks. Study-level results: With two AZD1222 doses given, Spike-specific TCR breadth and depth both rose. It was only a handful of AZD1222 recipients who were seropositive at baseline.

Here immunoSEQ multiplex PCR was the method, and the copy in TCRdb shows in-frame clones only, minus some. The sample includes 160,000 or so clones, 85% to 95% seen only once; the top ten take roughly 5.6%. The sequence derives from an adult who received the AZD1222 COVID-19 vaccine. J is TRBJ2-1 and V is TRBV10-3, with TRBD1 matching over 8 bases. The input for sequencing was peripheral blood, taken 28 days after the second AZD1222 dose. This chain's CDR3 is CAISGPTGDEQFF. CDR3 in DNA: TGTGCCATCAGTGGGCCGACAGGGGATGAGCAGTTCTTC.